Each of the 29 T cell receptor beta chains below was sequenced from the same sample in a study of technical replicates of blood from several donors. Clones were read by immunoSEQ multiplex PCR, and TCRdb kept only the in-frame ones, dropping some. The sample consists of about 97,000 clones, roughly 95% of them appearing once. Input material: T cells isolated from PBMCs. These receptor sequences come from a human donor in good health.

The V gene is TRBV5-5, the J gene TRBJ1-6, with a possible D match to TRBD1 (6 bases). Germline V gene sequence: CDR1 SGHKS, CDR2 YYEKEE (reference sequence). CDR3 length: 15 amino acids. Trimming pared 3 bases from V and 0 bases from J, leaving 7 bases between. CDR3 DNA: TGTGCCAGCAGCTCGGACAGCTCCTATAATTCACCCCTCCACTTT. Translation gives CASSSDSSYNSPLHF.

The rearrangement joins TRBV11-3 to TRBJ2-7; 8 bases align to TRBD1. V lost 1 base to trimming and J lost 3 bases; unmatched junction nucleotides: 2. The CDR3 contains 14 residues. Germline V gives CDR1 SGHNT, CDR2 YENEEA. The CDR3 is CASSLGGTGYEQYF. DNA for the CDR3: TGTGCCAGCAGCTTAGGCGGGACAGGCTACGAGCAGTACTTC.

This rearrangement joins TRBV5-1 to TRBJ2-7, with 12 positions matching TRBD2. Germline lookup yields CDR1 SGHRS and CDR2 YFSETQ. CDR3 length: 15 residues. V shed 0 bases and J 4 bases; nucleotides not matched to a gene: 2. The CDR3: CASSLALAGGYEQYF. As DNA, the CDR3 is TGCGCCAGCAGCTTGGCACTAGCGGGGGGATACGAGCAGTACTTC.

This chain joins TRBV18 and TRBJ2-5, with TRBD2 as a possible D gene (5 bases). From germline, CDR1 is KGHSH and CDR2 LQKENI. Trimming left V 2 bases short and J 5 bases short, with 6 bases between. This CDR3 spans 12 amino acids. CDR3 sequence (DNA): TGTGCCAGCTCACCAAGGGAGGAGACCCAGTACTTC. Amino acids: CASSPREETQYF.

V and J are TRBV21-1 and TRBJ2-7; TRBD1 is the table's D call, not checked against the DNA. TRBV21-1 has pseudogene status. The CDR3 runs 15 residues. The CDR3 is CASSKSPGLSYEQYF. CDR3 in DNA: TGTGCCAGCAGCAAATCCCCAGGGCTCTCCTACGAGCAGTACTTC.

On this clone itself: Germline is not matched at one junction end, which may reflect a read error. V is TRBV7-7 and J is TRBJ1-4; tentatively, D is TRBD1 (6 bases). Germline CDR1 and CDR2: SSHAT and FNYEAQ (reference sequence). The length of the CDR3 is 13 residues. The DNA for the CDR3 is TGTGCTAGCAGCCCGCAGGGGCGGGAAAAACTGTTTTTT. Residues: CASSPQGREKLFF.

This chain uses TRBV5-1 with TRBJ2-7, with 13 bases lining up with TRBD2. V shed 4 bases and J 2 bases; nucleotides not matched to a gene: 12. Germline lookup yields CDR1 SGHRS and CDR2 YFSETQ. The CDR3 length is 18 residues. CDR3 coding DNA: TGCGCCAGCAGCCTGGCAACTAGCGGGAGGGCTTATACCTACGAGCAGTACTTC. Its protein is CASSLATSGRAYTYEQYF.

CDR3 loop: CASLGQGDNEQFF. CDR3 sequence (DNA): TGTGCCAGCCTGGGACAGGGAGACAATGAGCAGTTCTTC. The rearrangement joins TRBV27 to TRBJ2-1; 9 bases fit TRBD1. The ends lost 8 bases at V and 5 bases at J; junction bases unmatched: 4. Germline CDR1 is MNHEY and CDR2 is SMNVEV (reference sequence). The CDR3 covers 13 residues.

The V call is TRBV19, the J call TRBJ1-5, with 8 bases lining up with TRBD1. This CDR3 spans 13 amino acids. Losses at the gene ends were 6 bases for V and 4 bases for J; bases not matched to a gene: 2. Germline CDR1 is LNHDA and CDR2 is SQIVND (reference sequence). The CDR3 loop is CASRDRVNQPQHF. The CDR3 DNA is TGTGCCAGTAGGGACAGGGTAAATCAGCCCCAGCATTTT.

V and J are TRBV7-9 and TRBJ2-2; D remains unclear. V dropped 3 bases and J dropped 7 bases, with 6 bases sitting between them. This CDR3 spans 12 amino acids. Per the germline V gene, CDR1 is SEHNR and CDR2 is FQNEAQ (reference sequence). In nucleotides, the CDR3 is TGTGCCAGCAGCTTTCAGTACGGGGAGCTGTTTTTT. As protein: CASSFQYGELFF.

This chain links TRBV6-6 with TRBJ2-5, with 14 bases aligning to TRBD2. The CDR3 is made up of 16 amino acids. Germline trimming cut 2 bases from V and 5 bases from J; bases unmatched to any gene: 4. From germline, CDR1 is MNHNY and CDR2 SVGAGI (reference sequence). CDR3 in amino acids: CASSYRLAGGQETQYF. The CDR3 DNA reads as TGTGCCAGCAGTTACCGACTAGCGGGGGGGCAGGAGACCCAGTACTTC.

J is TRBJ2-1 and V is TRBV2, with 12 positions matching TRBD2. The CDR3 totals 16 residues. The ends lost 0 bases at V and 9 bases at J; junction bases unmatched: 6. Germline V lookup: CDR1 SNHLY, CDR2 FYNNEI. The CDR3 spells CASSEAGLAGGFEQFF. The CDR3 coding sequence is TGTGCCAGCAGTGAAGCTGGGCTAGCGGGAGGGTTTGAGCAGTTCTTC.

Concerning this clone itself: The junction departs from germline at one end; a sequencing error may be responsible. CDR3 in DNA: TGTGCCAGCAGTGTCAGGGGGGCCTATGGCTGCACCTTC. Translating it yields CASSVRGAYGCTF. The chain recombines TRBV2 with TRBJ1-2; TRBD1 matches 7 bases. CDR1 and CDR2 (germline): SNHLY, FYNNEI. The CDR3 runs 13 residues.

The chain is built from TRBV6-6 and TRBJ1-5; D not resolved. The V gene's germline CDR1 is MNHNY and CDR2 SVGAGI (reference sequence). V lost 5 bases to trimming and J lost 7 bases, with 6 bases between them. The CDR3 covers 11 residues. The CDR3 loop reads CASSAGQPQHF. The DNA of the CDR3 is TGTGCCAGCAGTGCAGGCCAGCCCCAGCATTTT.

This chain connects TRBV11-2 to TRBJ2-7, with 7 positions matching TRBD2. Germline CDR1 SGHAT, CDR2 FQNNGV. The CDR3 runs 15 residues. V lost 1 base and J lost 2; bases outside the gene matches: 5. The CDR3 bases are TGTGCCAGCAGCTTAGGGGCGGGGGATACCTACGAGCAGTACTTC. Encoded protein: CASSLGAGDTYEQYF.

The rearrangement uses TRBV6-6 and TRBJ2-1, with a possible D match to TRBD2 (5 bases). The germline V and J ends were trimmed by 2 bases and 7 bases, with 6 bases remaining between them. Looked up from germline, CDR1 is MNHNY and CDR2 is SVGAGI (reference sequence). The CDR3 is 12 residues long. The DNA for the CDR3 is TGTGCCAGCAGTTACGGACTTAATGAGCAGTTCTTC. Its protein product is CASSYGLNEQFF.

This clone was seen once. J is TRBJ1-1 and V is TRBV28, with D uncertain. CDR1 and CDR2 from the germline V gene are MDHEN and SYDVKM. This CDR3 contains 15 residues. The V and J ends lost 4 bases and 4 bases respectively, with 16 bases between them. In DNA, the CDR3 is TGTGCCAGCAGTTCGGGAGGGCTCGAGGGCACTGAAGCTTTCTTT. This encodes CASSSGGLEGTEAFF.

The rearrangement joins TRBV9 to TRBJ2-5; 10 nucleotides line up with TRBD1. Trimming took 8 bases from V and 2 from J; bases not matched to a gene: 9. The CDR3 runs to 15 residues. Germline V lookup: CDR1 SGDLS, CDR2 YYNGEE. The CDR3 is CASGQGERIQETQYF. CDR3 DNA: TGTGCCAGTGGACAGGGGGAAAGGATACAAGAGACCCAGTACTTC.

The V call is TRBV5-1, the J call TRBJ1-5; tentatively, D is TRBD1 (5 bases). V was clipped by 0 bases and J by 7 bases, with 20 bases between them. The V gene's germline CDR1 is SGHRS and CDR2 YFSETQ. The CDR3 is 17 amino acids. The CDR3 loop is CASSLDLKGRKVQPQHF. The CDR3 bases are TGCGCCAGCAGCTTGGATCTTAAGGGGAGGAAGGTCCAGCCCCAGCATTTT. The whole variable domain, remainder taken from reference TRBV5-1 and TRBJ1-5, is KAGVTQTPRYLIKTRGQQVTLSCSPISGHRSVSWYQQTPGQGLQFLFEYFSETQRNKGNFPGRFSGRQFSNSRSEMNVSTLELGDSALYLCASSLDLKGRKVQPQHFGDGTRLSIL.

The J gene is TRBJ2-4, the V gene TRBV7-9; D perhaps matches TRBD1 (5 bases). V was cut by 2 bases and J by 6 bases, with 8 bases left in between. This CDR3 is 13 amino acids long. Germline V gives CDR1 SEHNR, CDR2 FQNEAQ (reference sequence). Here the CDR3 reads CASSLPGPNIQYF. The CDR3 nucleotides read TGTGCCAGCAGCTTACCAGGGCCAAACATTCAGTACTTC.

The genes are TRBV7-9 and TRBJ2-1; the match to TRBD2 covers 10 bases. The CDR3 spans 15 residues. Germline lookup yields CDR1 SEHNR and CDR2 FQNEAQ (reference sequence). V trimming: 2 bases; J trimming: 7 bases; junction bases outside the gene matches: 5. The CDR3 DNA is TGTGCCAGCAGCTTAACGAGCGGGGGGGCAAATGAGCAGTTCTTC. Amino acids: CASSLTSGGANEQFF. Drawing the rest from reference TRBV7-9 and TRBJ2-1, the complete variable domain is DTGVSQNPRHKITKRGQNVTFRCDPISEHNRLYWYRQTLGQGPEFLTYFQNEAQLEKSRLLSDRFSAERPKGSFSTLEIQRTEQGDSAMYLCASSLTSGGANEQFFGPGTRLTVL.

The V call is TRBV18, the J call TRBJ2-7; 10 bases line up with TRBD1. The CDR3 sequence is 14 residues long. With V trimmed by 5 bases and J by 5 bases, 6 bases remained unmatched. Germline V lookup: CDR1 KGHSH, CDR2 LQKENI. The chain's CDR3 is CASSGRDRGHEQYF. The CDR3 DNA reads as TGTGCCAGCTCAGGCCGGGACAGGGGCCACGAGCAGTACTTC.

This clone was observed a handful of times. The chain has TRBV28 and TRBJ1-1, with no clear D. Trimming stripped 4 bases from V and 3 bases from J, with 9 bases between. The CDR3 is made up of 13 amino acids. The germline gives CDR1 MDHEN, CDR2 SYDVKM. The CDR3 is CASSSDTYTEAFF. Written as DNA, the CDR3 is TGTGCCAGCAGTTCCGACACCTACACTGAAGCTTTCTTT.

The chain employs TRBV29-1 and TRBJ2-1; 10 positions agree with TRBD1. This CDR3 has 13 residues. From germline, CDR1 is SQVTM and CDR2 ANQGSEA. The CDR3 is CSLVGQGVNEQFF. The CDR3 DNA reads as TGCAGTTTGGTAGGACAGGGGGTCAATGAGCAGTTCTTC.

V is TRBV6-6 and J is TRBJ2-7, with 7 bases lining up with TRBD1. With V trimmed by 7 bases and J by 4 bases, 7 bases remained unmatched. The CDR3 is made up of 13 amino acids. Per the germline V gene, CDR1 is MNHNY and CDR2 is SVGAGI (reference sequence). In nucleotides, the CDR3 is TGTGCCAGCACGGATAGGGGGCGTTACGAGCAGTACTTC. Protein: CASTDRGRYEQYF.

This chain uses TRBV15 with TRBJ2-1; no reliable D call. CDR3 length: 13 residues. The V gene lost 8 bases and the J gene lost 4 bases, with 12 bases spanning the gap. CDR1 and CDR2 (germline): LNHNV, YYDKDF (reference sequence). As DNA, the CDR3 is TGTGCCACCGCGAGTATCAGGTACAATGAGCAGTTCTTC. The encoded protein is CATASIRYNEQFF.

This chain links TRBV6-1 with TRBJ2-1; tentative D call: TRBD2 (6 bases). V lost 7 bases and J 5 bases, leaving 18 bases between the germline ends. The CDR3 is made up of 15 amino acids. Germline V gene data show CDR1 as MNHNS and CDR2 as SASEGT. As DNA, the CDR3 is TGTGCCAGCACCTACCGATCTAGCGCCAACAATGAGCAGTTCTTC. Protein sequence: CASTYRSSANNEQFF.

V is TRBV18 and J is TRBJ1-3, with a possible D match to TRBD1 (6 bases). Trimming took 2 bases from V and 8 from J, leaving 10 bases between them. The CDR3 is 13 residues long. The germline V gene encodes CDR1 KGHSH and CDR2 LQKENI. The CDR3 nucleotides are TGTGCCAGCTCACCAAACAGGGATGACACCATATATTTT. Its translation is CASSPNRDDTIYF.

This chain uses TRBV11-2 with TRBJ1-5; D unresolved. The V end lost 1 base, the J end lost 5 bases, and 9 bases lay between the germline ends. Germline V gene lookup returns CDR1 SGHAT and CDR2 FQNNGV. The CDR3 consists of 14 residues. CDR3 loop: CASSLGGRDQPQHF. The CDR3 bases are TGTGCCAGCAGCTTAGGCGGGAGGGATCAGCCCCAGCATTTT.